The 9 T cell receptor beta chains below all came from one sample that was sequenced in a study of molecular identifiers for immune sequencing clone quantification. TCRdb re-called the PCR reads with MiXCR, one entry per CDR3 protein. The sample has 2,000 to 2,500 distinct CDR3 sequences, approximately 18% seen once. Sequencing was done on a sample of naive CD8+ T cells from blood, with Jurkat cell RNA spiked in. Subset described: FACS-sorted CD8+CD4-CCR7+CD45RA+ naive T cells. The receptors were sampled from a human donor in good health. Some libraries in this study had Jurkat cell RNA spiked in.

In this sample, this clonotype is medium-sized. The rearrangement joins TRBV20-1 to TRBJ2-3, with D perhaps being TRBD1 or TRBD2 (5 bases each). This CDR3 is 14 amino acids long. V lost 5 bases and J 0 bases, leaving 12 bases between the germline ends. Germline assignment: CDR1 DFQATT and CDR2 SNEGSKA (reference sequence). The CDR3: CSAGTTPSTDTQYF. DNA for the CDR3: TGCAGTGCTGGGACGACCCCAAGCACAGATACGCAGTATTTT.

By sample share, this clonotype is large. The gene calls are TRBV12-3 or TRBV12-4 and TRBJ2-5; D is unresolved. V was shortened by 3 bases and J by 0 bases, with 8 bases between the two germline ends. The CDR3 contains 14 residues. This chain's CDR3 is CASSFKEYQETQYF. The DNA for the CDR3 is TGTGCCAGCAGTTTTAAGGAGTACCAAGAGACCCAGTACTTC.

Relative to its sample, this clonotype is medium-sized (0.01 to 0.1%). The chain combines TRBV7-9 with TRBJ2-7; 8 nucleotides line up with TRBD1. V shed 7 bases and J 5 bases; nucleotides not matched to a gene: 16. Germline CDR1 reads SEHNR; CDR2 reads FQNEAQ (reference sequence). The CDR3 sequence is 16 residues long. The CDR3 spells CASTLRGQGSIDEQYF. The DNA for the CDR3 is TGTGCCAGCACTCTCCGAGGACAGGGTAGCATCGACGAGCAGTACTTC.

Comment on this clonotype: A single base separates this from a much larger clone, so it may be a read error. The CDR3: CASSIRAGPYEQYF. The CDR3 nucleotides are TGTGCCAGCAGTATAAGAGCGGGCCCCTACGAGCAGTACTTC. The chain links TRBV28 to TRBJ2-7; D is possibly TRBD2 (6 bases). The ends were cut back, 5 bases at V and 2 bases at J, with 13 bases in the middle. This CDR3 is 14 amino acids long. Germline CDR1 MDHEN, CDR2 SYDVKM.

Within the sample, this clonotype is large. This rearrangement joins TRBV27 to TRBJ2-7; TRBD1 might be the D (6 bases). V was cut by 6 bases and J by 4 bases, with 16 bases left in between. The germline V gene encodes CDR1 MNHEY and CDR2 SMNVEV (reference sequence). The CDR3 length is 14 residues. The CDR3 loop reads CASSSQPTGYEQYF. CDR3 DNA sequence: TGTGCCAGCAGCTCACAGCCGACAGGTTACGAGCAGTACTTC.

A word on this clonotype: Relative to the germline gene, one junction end is altered; a read error may explain this. The V and J genes are TRBV14 and TRBJ2-2, with TRBD2 as a possible D gene (6 bases). Germline CDR1 SGHDN, CDR2 FVKESK. The CDR3 is made up of 11 amino acids. The CDR3 sequence: CASSQGGEPFF. The CDR3 nucleotides read TGTGCCAGCAGCCAGGGCGGGGAGCCGTTTTTT.

The rearrangement joins TRBV7-8 to TRBJ2-3, with 13 bases aligning to TRBD2. CDR1 and CDR2 from the germline V gene are SGHVS and FQNEAQ. The V and J ends lost 5 bases and 5 bases, in that order; junction bases with no gene match: 10. This CDR3 contains 17 residues. CDR3 loop: CASSPDGLAGVRDTQYF. The CDR3 DNA follows: TGTGCCAGCAGCCCCGATGGACTAGCGGGAGTAAGAGATACGCAGTATTTT.

This clonotype is large within its sample. CDR3 nucleotide sequence: TGTGCCAGCAGCCTCCAAGCTTCTATAGGAGTGATTAATGAGCAGTTCTTC. It yields the protein CASSLQASIGVINEQFF. This chain connects TRBV4-2 to TRBJ2-1; no clear D gene. The CDR3 is 17 amino acids. Germline V gene lookup returns CDR1 LGHNA and CDR2 YNFKEQ. Trimming cost V 4 bases and J 7 bases, with 23 bases left between them.

This clonotype qualifies as medium-sized. V gene TRBV20-1 combines with J gene TRBJ2-7; TRBD1 aligns across 9 bases. The CDR3 totals 13 residues. V was pared by 6 bases and J by 3 bases, with 6 bases of the junction left unmatched. From germline, CDR1 is DFQATT and CDR2 SNEGSKA (reference sequence). CDR3 bases: TGCAGTGCAAGGGACAGGGCAAACTACGAGCAGTACTTC. This gives the protein CSARDRANYEQYF.